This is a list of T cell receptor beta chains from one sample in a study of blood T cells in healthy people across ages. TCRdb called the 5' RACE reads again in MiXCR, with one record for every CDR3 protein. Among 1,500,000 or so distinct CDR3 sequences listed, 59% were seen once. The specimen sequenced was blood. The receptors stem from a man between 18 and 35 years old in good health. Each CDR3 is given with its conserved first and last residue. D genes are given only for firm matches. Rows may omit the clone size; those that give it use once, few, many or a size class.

cdr3_nt: TGTGCCAGCAGCGTACAACTAGCTCCCCGTGTCGAGCAGTACTTC
cdr3_aa: CASSVQLAPRVEQYF
cdr3_length: 15
v_call: TRBV9
j_call: TRBJ2-7
clone_size: few
d_call: -

cdr3_nt: TGTGCCAGCAGTCCCTCTCCCGGCGGGAGTGCAGATACGCAGTATTTT
cdr3_aa: CASSPSPGGSADTQYF
cdr3_length: 16
v_call: TRBV6-5
j_call: TRBJ2-3
clone_size: -
d_call: TRBD2

cdr3_nt: TGTGCCAGCAGCTTAGTTCAGGGCCCCAACTATGGCTACACCTTC
cdr3_aa: CASSLVQGPNYGYTF
cdr3_length: 15
v_call: TRBV7-2
j_call: TRBJ1-2
clone_size: -
d_call: -

cdr3_nt: TGTGCCAGCCTGGGATCCGGGACAGCATCCTACGAGCAGTACTTC
cdr3_aa: CASLGSGTASYEQYF
cdr3_length: 15
v_call: TRBV6-1
j_call: TRBJ2-7
clone_size: -
d_call: TRBD1

cdr3_nt: TGCAGTGCTAGACAGGGGGTTCTTGGGGGGAACTATGGCTACACCTTC
cdr3_aa: CSARQGVLGGNYGYTF
cdr3_length: 16
v_call: TRBV20-1
j_call: TRBJ1-2
clone_size: few
d_call: TRBD1

cdr3_nt: TGTGCCAGCAGCGACCGACGGACGGGAGATACGCAGTATTTT
cdr3_aa: CASSDRRTGDTQYF
cdr3_length: 14
v_call: TRBV7-8
j_call: TRBJ2-3
clone_size: -
d_call: -

cdr3_nt: TGCAGTGCCGCCTCGGGACAGGGTGTTGGAGAGACCCAGTACTTC
cdr3_aa: CSAASGQGVGETQYF
cdr3_length: 15
v_call: TRBV20-1
j_call: TRBJ2-5
clone_size: once
d_call: TRBD1

cdr3_nt: TGTGCCAGCAGTAGCGCCGAGGGTACGCTAGGGGAATATAGCAATCAGCCCCAGCATTTT
cdr3_aa: CASSSAEGTLGEYSNQPQHF
cdr3_length: 20
v_call: TRBV28
j_call: TRBJ1-5
clone_size: -
d_call: -

cdr3_nt: TGTGCCAGCAGCTTTCCGATCACAGATACGCAGTATTTT
cdr3_aa: CASSFPITDTQYF
cdr3_length: 13
v_call: TRBV7-9
j_call: TRBJ2-3
clone_size: few
d_call: -

cdr3_nt: TGTGCCAGCAGCAAAGTCATGGAGGGGGCAGGGACCCAGTACTTC
cdr3_aa: CASSKVMEGAGTQYF
cdr3_length: 15
v_call: TRBV21-1
j_call: TRBJ2-5
clone_size: -
d_call: -

cdr3_nt: TGTGCCAGCAGCAGCCCCGCGGACAGGGAAGAGACCCAGTACTTC
cdr3_aa: CASSSPADREETQYF
cdr3_length: 15
v_call: TRBV7-9
j_call: TRBJ2-5
clone_size: -
d_call: TRBD1

cdr3_nt: TGTGCCAGCAGTTCCTCTTCGTATTGGGAGACCCAGTACTTC
cdr3_aa: CASSSSSYWETQYF
cdr3_length: 14
v_call: TRBV2
j_call: TRBJ2-5
clone_size: -
d_call: -

cdr3_nt: TGTGCCAGCAGCCAAGCATCTCGTGCGGGGTTACAGGGTCAGTTCTTC
cdr3_aa: CASSQASRAGLQGQFF
cdr3_length: 16
v_call: TRBV4-2
j_call: TRBJ2-1
clone_size: few
d_call: -

cdr3_nt: TGTGCCAGCAGCTCGACCTCGGTCGGGGAGCTGTTTTTT
cdr3_aa: CASSSTSVGELFF
cdr3_length: 13
v_call: TRBV7-9
j_call: TRBJ2-2
clone_size: -
d_call: -

cdr3_nt: TGCGCCAGCAGCCCGTCAGGTTTTCAAAAGGATACGCAGTATTTT
cdr3_aa: CASSPSGFQKDTQYF
cdr3_length: 15
v_call: TRBV4-1
j_call: TRBJ2-3
clone_size: -
d_call: -

cdr3_nt: TGTGCCAGCAGCTTAATCAACGGGCACCATTACAATGAGCAGTTCTTC
cdr3_aa: CASSLINGHHYNEQFF
cdr3_length: 16
v_call: TRBV7-8
j_call: TRBJ2-1
clone_size: few
d_call: -

cdr3_nt: TGCAGTGCAAGAGAGAAGAAGGTCCAGTACTTC
cdr3_aa: CSAREKKVQYF
cdr3_length: 11
v_call: TRBV20-1
j_call: TRBJ2-5
clone_size: few
d_call: -

cdr3_nt: TGCAGCCCCGGGGCAGGGTACAATGAGCAGTTCTTC
cdr3_aa: CSPGAGYNEQFF
cdr3_length: 12
v_call: TRBV29-1
j_call: TRBJ2-1
clone_size: -
d_call: -

cdr3_nt: TGTGCCAGCAGCCCCCTAGCGGGGGACAAGAATGAGCAGTTCTTC
cdr3_aa: CASSPLAGDKNEQFF
cdr3_length: 15
v_call: TRBV6-5
j_call: TRBJ2-1
clone_size: -
d_call: TRBD2

cdr3_nt: TGTGCTAGTGGTTTAGATCTTGTCGGAGGGGCTAACTATGGCTACACCTTC
cdr3_aa: CASGLDLVGGANYGYTF
cdr3_length: 17
v_call: TRBV12-5
j_call: TRBJ1-2
clone_size: -
d_call: -

cdr3_nt: TGTGCCAGCGGCAATAGCGGGGCTACCTACGAGCAGTACTTC
cdr3_aa: CASGNSGATYEQYF
cdr3_length: 14
v_call: TRBV9
j_call: TRBJ2-7
clone_size: -
d_call: TRBD2

cdr3_nt: TGTGCCTATGACACGACACCGACGGCCCGGGAGCTGTTTTTT
cdr3_aa: CAYDTTPTARELFF
cdr3_length: 14
v_call: TRBV7-9
j_call: TRBJ2-2
clone_size: few
d_call: -

cdr3_nt: TGTGCCAGCAGCTTACGGTTCCATGGACTAGCGGGGGCAATCGACGAGCAGTACTTC
cdr3_aa: CASSLRFHGLAGAIDEQYF
cdr3_length: 19
v_call: TRBV7-2
j_call: TRBJ2-7
clone_size: -
d_call: TRBD2

cdr3_nt: TGTGCCAGCAGCTCGGAAGTCGGACTTCTCCTATCCTACAATGAGCAGTTCTTC
cdr3_aa: CASSSEVGLLLSYNEQFF
cdr3_length: 18
v_call: TRBV11-2
j_call: TRBJ2-1
clone_size: -
d_call: -

cdr3_nt: TGTGCCAGCAGCCAAGTGGACTCTCTGTGGGGAGATGGCTACACCTTC
cdr3_aa: CASSQVDSLWGDGYTF
cdr3_length: 16
v_call: TRBV3-1
j_call: TRBJ1-2
clone_size: -
d_call: -

cdr3_nt: TGTGCCAGCAGTCCCCGGACAGGGTGGGCTGAAGCTTTCTTT
cdr3_aa: CASSPRTGWAEAFF
cdr3_length: 14
v_call: TRBV12-3/TRBV12-4
j_call: TRBJ1-1
clone_size: few
d_call: TRBD1

cdr3_nt: TGTGCCAGCAGCCCCGGGACAGGATCGGACACTGAAGCTTTCTTT
cdr3_aa: CASSPGTGSDTEAFF
cdr3_length: 15
v_call: TRBV7-8
j_call: TRBJ1-1
clone_size: -
d_call: TRBD1

cdr3_nt: TGTGCCAGCTGGGGGATGGGACAGAGCCAAGAGATCCAGTACTTC
cdr3_aa: CASWGMGQSQEIQYF
cdr3_length: 15
v_call: TRBV12-3/TRBV12-4
j_call: TRBJ2-5
clone_size: -
d_call: TRBD1

cdr3_nt: TGTGCCAGCAGTTACCGGGACTCTGCCTATGGCTACACCTTC
cdr3_aa: CASSYRDSAYGYTF
cdr3_length: 14
v_call: TRBV6-5
j_call: TRBJ1-2
clone_size: -
d_call: -

cdr3_nt: TGTGCCAGCTCAGGACAGGGCAATGAAGCTTTCTTT
cdr3_aa: CASSGQGNEAFF
cdr3_length: 12
v_call: TRBV18
j_call: TRBJ1-1
clone_size: -
d_call: TRBD1

cdr3_nt: TGTGCCAGCAGCTGGGACATGAGCTCTGGAAACACCATATATTTT
cdr3_aa: CASSWDMSSGNTIYF
cdr3_length: 15
v_call: TRBV7-2
j_call: TRBJ1-3
clone_size: -
d_call: -

cdr3_nt: TGCAGTGCTAGATTGGTCTTGGGTGGCACAGATACGCAGTATTTT
cdr3_aa: CSARLVLGGTDTQYF
cdr3_length: 15
v_call: TRBV20-1
j_call: TRBJ2-3
clone_size: -
d_call: -

cdr3_nt: TGTGCCAGCAGCCCTCTTTCTGTCGGAGGCACAGATACGCAGTATTTT
cdr3_aa: CASSPLSVGGTDTQYF
cdr3_length: 16
v_call: TRBV3-1
j_call: TRBJ2-3
clone_size: -
d_call: -

cdr3_nt: TGTGCCAGCAGCGTTGGGGGCGGAAACCAGTACTTC
cdr3_aa: CASSVGGGNQYF
cdr3_length: 12
v_call: TRBV7-8
j_call: TRBJ2-4
clone_size: -
d_call: -

cdr3_nt: TGCAGCGTTGGAAGGGTAACCCACAATGAGCAGTTCTTC
cdr3_aa: CSVGRVTHNEQFF
cdr3_length: 13
v_call: TRBV29-1
j_call: TRBJ2-1
clone_size: few
d_call: -